The present T cell receptor (beta chain) was sequenced within a study of cytomegalovirus exposure and HLA in healthy donors. The CDR3 is made up of 15 amino acids. The germline V gene encodes CDR1 SGHNT and CDR2 YYREEE (reference sequence). The J segment lost 5 bases and the V segment lost 9 bases, leaving 15 bases of the junction unmatched. 60 Vbeta and 13 Jbeta primers were used in PCR. Here immunoSEQ multiplex PCR was the method, and the copy in TCRdb shows in-frame clones only, minus some. The sample consists of around 97,000 clones, around three quarters of them appearing once. The chain combines TRBV5-4 with TRBJ2-5; 8 nucleotides match TRBD2. This TCR derives from a man aged 45-65 years in good health and CMV-seropositive. The sequencing sample was made of PBMCs. The CDR3 region has the DNA TGTGCCATGGGGTTGGCGGGAGGCCGGGGGGAGACCCAGTACTTC. Translating gives CAMGLAGGRGETQYF.